This entry is about one T cell receptor (beta chain). This specimen includes other DNA sequences encoding the same CDR3. Followed longitudinally, the Seattle patients had been enrolled during active infection. This entry is derived from a study of blood T cell repertoires in COVID-19. Whole-study context: Sample material is recorded as cDNA or gDNA derived from T cells, B-cell-depleted T cells, or PBMCs.

Original data processing: Reference gene primers were amplified, and this amplification served to estimate nucleated cell counts. The method was immunoSEQ multiplex PCR; TCRdb's version includes in-frame clones alone and lacks a portion of them. V, J and clone size derive from that table, while D and trimming were established from the DNA sequence. The sample yields about 150,000 clones, roughly nine tenths seen once. The receptor was derived from a man aged 18 to 30 with COVID-19, enrolled during active disease. Sequencing was done on a sample of peripheral blood.

The CDR3 coding sequence is TGTGCCACCAGTGACCCGGGGACAGGGGCCTACGAGCAGTACTTC. Amino acid sequence: CATSDPGTGAYEQYF. J is TRBJ2-7 and V is TRBV24-1; 10 bases are shared with TRBD1. Germline lookup yields CDR1 KGHDR and CDR2 SFDVKD. With 4 bases clipped from V and 2 bases from J, the junction kept 4 bases outside the gene matches. This CDR3 has 15 amino acids.